This TCR beta chain was retrieved from a study of shared clonotypes between healthy human individuals. Across the whole study: Each donor's CD8 memory used one plate, CD8 naive two, each CD4 subset three. Points from the study as a whole: It was the non-shared clonotypes that had lower generation probabilities than clonotypes shared by all four donors.

Germline V gene data show CDR1 as SGHTA and CDR2 as FQGTGA. CDR3 size: 15 residues. V lost 2 bases and J 6 bases, leaving 15 bases between the germline ends. Every donor was a Caucasian adult from Nashville, Tennessee. Sequencing used immunoSEQ multiplex PCR; TCRdb keeps in-frame clones, though not all of them. Counted here are approximately 1.4 million clones, under 99% occurring once; the ten biggest clones make up approximately 0.45%. In regard to this clone: The target antigen is unknown.

The receptor comes from a man aged 25-45 years in good health. The sample taken for sequencing was naive CD4+ T cells sorted from blood. The sample's subset: CD45RA+ positively selected. V is TRBV7-3 and J is TRBJ2-3; TRBD1 is a possible D gene (6 bases). The CDR3 DNA reads as TGTGCCAGCAGCTTAGTGGCAGGGGCAGGGGATACGCAGTATTTT. Translation gives CASSLVAGAGDTQYF.